This T cell receptor (beta chain) originates from a study of resident and recirculating memory T cells in vitiligo. TCRdb's table, derived via immunoSEQ multiplex PCR, lists solely in-frame clones and lacks some. The repertoire holds 72,000 or so clones, around 92% seen once, with around 5.1% in the top ten. The CDR3 is 13 amino acids. Trimming took 6 bases from V and 3 from J, leaving 11 bases between them. The V gene's germline CDR1 is MNHNS and CDR2 SASEGT. Sequences were obtained from blood. The chain employs TRBV6-1 and TRBJ1-1, with D perhaps matching TRBD1 (5 bases). This sequence originates from a male donor with vitiligo. The CDR3 nucleotides read TGTGCCAGCAGCCGACAGCTATACACTGAAGCTTTCTTT. This translates into CASSRQLYTEAFF.